Sequencing of this TCR beta chain was carried out in a study of CD8+CD57+ T cells in acquired aplastic anemia. About the research overall: Yields of DNA that came from sorted CD4+ and CD8+ cells averaged about 3.4 ug.

General study points: Significance was not reached for CD8+ Simpson's diversity between patients and controls. Patients and controls shared over 25 CD8+ CDR3 sequences, highly expressed in patients.

For CDR3 and TCR beta VDJ profiling, genomic DNA was the template used. In TCRdb, the reads were re-called with MiXCR into one record per CDR3 protein. The sample carries about 150,000 distinct CDR3 sequences, about 45% recorded once. Those patients picked for sequencing had displayed CD8+CD57+ cell expansion on flow cytometry. In this sample, this clonotype turned up once. Its antigen is not identified. Germline loops: CDR1 WSHSY, CDR2 SAAADI. V was clipped by 3 bases and J by 6 bases, with 9 bases between them. The CDR3 sequence is 13 residues long. The chain has TRBV10-2 and TRBJ2-1; no definite D call. Specimen: sorted CD4+, CD8+, or CD8+CD57+ T cells (not recorded which) from PBMCs. This sequence originates from a human donor with aplastic anemia. The CDR3 region is CASSDEVGNEQFF. The CDR3 DNA follows: TGCGCCAGCAGTGATGAGGTGGGCAATGAGCAGTTCTTC.